These 29 T cell receptor beta chains were sequenced from one sample in a study of T cell repertoires in cytomegalovirus infection. From the reads, TCRdb called clonotypes with MiXCR, one entry per CDR3 protein. Of under 850,000 distinct CDR3 sequences in the sample, around a third are singletons; the top ten hold around a sixth. Antigen specificity for these receptors is unknown. This specimen consisted of cultured PBMCs, obtained from culture after CMV antigen stimulation. Source of these receptors: a human donor in good health (CMV status not recorded). Some clones in this sample may be carry-over from other donors' samples.

V and J are TRBV7-9 and TRBJ2-1, with D perhaps matching TRBD1 (6 bases). The CDR3 covers 15 residues. Trimming cost V 3 bases and J 7 bases, with 16 bases left between them. Germline CDR1 SEHNR, CDR2 FQNEAQ (reference sequence). The CDR3 sequence: CASSFNRALGNEQFF. For the CDR3, the DNA is TGTGCCAGCAGCTTTAACAGGGCGTTGGGGAATGAGCAGTTCTTC.

In its sample, this clonotype was seen a few times. This chain links TRBV7-6 with TRBJ2-6; D not certain. Trimming pared 1 base from V and 0 bases from J, leaving 4 bases between. The germline V gene encodes CDR1 SGHVS and CDR2 FNYEAQ. The CDR3 consists of 15 residues. The CDR3 protein is CASSLDASGANVLTF. The DNA for the CDR3 is TGTGCCAGCAGCTTAGATGCCTCTGGGGCCAACGTCCTGACTTTC.

J is TRBJ2-7 and V is TRBV27, with D possibly TRBD2 on 6 matching bases. CDR1 and CDR2 from the germline V gene are MNHEY and SMNVEV (reference sequence). The CDR3 has 15 residues. Trimming cost V 5 bases and J 2 bases, with 16 bases left between them. The CDR3, as DNA: TGTGCCAGCAGTCAGCTCAGAGCGGGTCCCTACGAGCAGTACTTC. Protein product: CASSQLRAGPYEQYF.

The chain couples TRBV20-1 to TRBJ1-1, with a weak D call TRBD1 (5 bases). The CDR3 covers 14 residues. CDR1 is DFQATT, CDR2 SNEGSKA, per germline (reference sequence). V was cut by 0 bases and J by 3 bases, with 11 bases left in between. The CDR3 DNA reads TGCAGTGCTAGAGATACAGGAGCCGACACTGAAGCTTTCTTT. Protein product: CSARDTGADTEAFF.

CDR3 in amino acids: CASSEEADGYTF. The CDR3, as DNA: TGTGCCAGCAGTGAAGAGGCGGATGGCTACACCTTC. V is TRBV2 and J is TRBJ1-2; no reliable D call. V lost 1 base and J 6 bases, leaving 6 bases between the germline ends. CDR1 SNHLY and CDR2 FYNNEI come from the germline V gene. The CDR3 is 12 residues long.

CDR3 in amino acids: CSARAGTADEAFF. CDR3 coding DNA: TGCAGTGCTAGAGCCGGGACAGCGGATGAAGCTTTCTTT. The chain is built from TRBV20-1 and TRBJ1-1; 7 positions agree with TRBD1. Germline V gives CDR1 DFQATT, CDR2 SNEGSKA (reference sequence). With V trimmed by 1 base and J by 7 bases, 6 bases remained unmatched. This CDR3 is built from 13 residues.

The gene calls are TRBV24-1 and TRBJ1-1; tentative D call: TRBD1 (5 bases). Germline loops: CDR1 KGHDR, CDR2 SFDVKD. CDR3 length: 13 amino acids. V was clipped by 1 base and J by 8 bases, with 10 bases between them. The CDR3 sequence is CATSDFRGKEAFF. The DNA for the CDR3 is TGTGCCACCAGTGATTTCCGGGGGAAGGAAGCTTTCTTT.

This clonotype has more than one count but fewer than ten. The chain links TRBV5-4 to TRBJ1-2; no clear D gene. Germline assignment: CDR1 SGHNT and CDR2 YYREEE (reference sequence). The CDR3 runs to 14 residues. V lost 0 bases, J lost 7 bases, and 13 bases lay in between. The CDR3 DNA reads TGTGCCAGCAGCTTGGGGATTAAGGGTTCTGGCTACACCTTC. Amino acid sequence: CASSLGIKGSGYTF.

Only a few counts were recorded for this clonotype. The rearrangement links TRBV7-2 to TRBJ2-1; maybe TRBD1 (8 bases). The ends were cut back, 1 base at V and 4 bases at J, with 17 bases in the middle. Germline assignment: CDR1 SGHTA and CDR2 FQGNSA. The CDR3 is 17 amino acids. CDR3 sequence: CASSLGVTGGAYNEQFF. As DNA, the CDR3 is TGTGCCAGCAGCTTAGGGGTAACAGGGGGGGCGTACAATGAGCAGTTCTTC.

The chain joins TRBV6-7 to TRBJ2-1, with D maybe TRBD2 (5 bases). TRBV6-7 is classed as an ORF, of uncertain function. The CDR3 consists of 13 residues. V shed 9 bases and J shed 4 bases, with 13 bases lying between them. The CDR3 spells CARSSNLYNEQFF. CDR3 coding DNA: TGTGCCAGGTCTAGCAACCTATACAATGAGCAGTTCTTC.

The rearrangement joins TRBV10-3 to TRBJ1-2; 7 bases align to TRBD1. V lost 4 bases to trimming and J lost 5 bases; unmatched junction nucleotides: 10. CDR3 length: 15 residues. Germline CDR1 is ENHRY and CDR2 is SYGVKD. The CDR3 protein is CAISVSAGGFYGYTF. DNA for the CDR3: TGTGCCATCAGTGTGTCGGCAGGGGGGTTTTATGGCTACACCTTC.

V usage is TRBV6-5 and J usage is TRBJ1-1, with a weak D call TRBD1 (6 bases). This CDR3 contains 13 residues. Germline CDR1 MNHEY, CDR2 SVGAGI. Trimming pared 5 bases from V and 6 bases from J, leaving 13 bases between. The CDR3 sequence is CASSNTGRPEAFF. The CDR3, as DNA: TGTGCCAGCAGTAACACAGGGCGGCCTGAAGCTTTCTTT.

This clonotype occurred a few times. The rearrangement uses TRBV12-3 or TRBV12-4 and TRBJ1-4; D is unclear. Deletions cut 6 bases from V and 5 bases from J, with 16 bases between. The CDR3 is 15 amino acids. The CDR3 DNA follows: TGTGCCAGCAGGTCCGATGCCAGTGCAAATGAAAAACTGTTTTTT. The encoded protein is CASRSDASANEKLFF.

J is TRBJ2-2 and V is TRBV11-2, with D unresolved. The CDR3 is 15 residues long. Germline CDR1 reads SGHAT; CDR2 reads FQNNGV. V lost 8 bases to trimming and J lost 0 bases, with 13 bases between them. Written as DNA, the CDR3 is TGTGCCAGCGGCCGGGCTGGTACGAACACCGGGGAGCTGTTTTTT. As protein: CASGRAGTNTGELFF.

The chain combines TRBV2 with TRBJ2-7; 8 bases align to TRBD1. CDR1 and CDR2 (germline): SNHLY, FYNNEI. With 3 bases clipped from V and 5 bases from J, the junction kept 9 bases outside the gene matches. The CDR3 loop spans 15 amino acids. This chain's CDR3 is CASSDADRGTNEQYF. Here the CDR3 DNA reads TGTGCCAGCAGTGACGCCGACAGGGGAACTAACGAGCAGTACTTC.

CDR3 bases: TGTGCCAGCAGCTTACTAGCGGGGGTGAACGAGCAGTACTTC. Translation gives CASSLLAGVNEQYF. V is TRBV7-8 and J is TRBJ2-7, with 10 bases that match TRBD2. The V gene end was trimmed by 2 bases and the J gene end by 5 bases; junction bases not matched to a gene: 3. Germline CDR1 SGHVS, CDR2 FQNEAQ. This CDR3 has 14 amino acids.

The chain is built from TRBV7-2 and TRBJ1-6, with D possibly being TRBD1 (5 bases). V was shortened by 5 bases and J by 6 bases, with 11 bases between the two germline ends. The CDR3 has 14 residues. Germline CDR1 and CDR2: SGHTA and FQGNSA. The CDR3, as DNA: TGTGCCAGCAGCGTTGGGGCACTTAATTCACCCCTCCACTTT. Translated: CASSVGALNSPLHF.

The chain recombines TRBV7-4 with TRBJ2-4; D gene uncertain. Germline V CDR1 and CDR2: SGHVT, SQSDAQ. The germline V and J ends were trimmed by 5 bases and 10 bases, with 18 bases remaining between them. This CDR3 is built from 14 residues. The DNA for the CDR3 is TGTGCCAGCAGCCGCGCTACAAAGGGAAGAATTCAGTACTTC. Translation: CASSRATKGRIQYF.

This clonotype was found a few times. The chain is built from TRBV6-2 or TRBV6-3 and TRBJ2-7, with 7 bases aligning to TRBD1. Germline V lookup: CDR1 MNHEY, CDR2 SVGEGT. The CDR3 consists of 14 residues. The V and J ends lost 8 bases and 0 bases, in that order; junction bases with no gene match: 7. The CDR3 spells CASQGDRDSYEQYF. Here the CDR3 DNA reads TGTGCCAGCCAAGGGGACAGAGACTCCTACGAGCAGTACTTC.

This sequence joins TRBV20-1 and TRBJ1-6; D call uncertain. V gave up 5 bases and J gave up 9 bases, with 17 bases separating them. Germline V gives CDR1 DFQATT, CDR2 SNEGSKA (reference sequence). The CDR3 spans 14 residues. The CDR3 here is CSAASPGAFSPLHF. The CDR3 bases are TGCAGTGCTGCCTCCCCGGGTGCCTTTTCACCCCTCCACTTT.

This clonotype has just a few counts. The chain is built from TRBV6-1 and TRBJ2-3; tentative D call: TRBD2 (6 bases). This CDR3 spans 15 amino acids. Looked up from germline, CDR1 is MNHNS and CDR2 is SASEGT. The ends were cut back, 6 bases at V and 5 bases at J, with 18 bases in the middle. CDR3 loop: CASRDRGGTLDTQYF. The CDR3 DNA reads TGTGCCAGCAGAGACCGTGGGGGGACGCTAGATACGCAGTATTTT.

The sample holds a few counts of this clonotype. The chain uses TRBV4-1 and TRBJ1-1; no definite D call. V lost 2 bases, J lost 5 bases, and 12 bases lay in between. Germline values: CDR1 MGHRA, CDR2 YSYEKL. CDR3 length: 14 amino acids. In DNA form, the CDR3 reads TGCGCCAGCAGCCAACTCTTAAGGGTTACTGAAGCTTTCTTT. It yields the protein CASSQLLRVTEAFF.

J is TRBJ2-2 and V is TRBV11-2; TRBD2 agrees at 13 bases. The J segment lost 5 bases and the V segment lost 5 bases, leaving 14 bases of the junction unmatched. Germline V gene lookup returns CDR1 SGHAT and CDR2 FQNNGV. This CDR3 contains 19 residues. The CDR3 protein is CASSPRLAGGVYKTGELFF. The CDR3 bases are TGTGCCAGCAGCCCCCGACTAGCGGGAGGCGTATATAAGACCGGGGAGCTGTTTTTT.

The V and J genes are TRBV6-2 or TRBV6-3 and TRBJ1-2; D perhaps matches TRBD1 (6 bases). Per the germline V gene, CDR1 is MNHEY and CDR2 is SVGEGT. This CDR3 is 14 amino acids long. The V end lost 7 bases, the J end lost 6 bases, and 18 bases lay between the germline ends. In DNA, the CDR3 is TGTGCCAGCATGCTCTCCGGGACAATAAATGGCTACACCTTC. Translation: CASMLSGTINGYTF.

The genes are TRBV10-3 and TRBJ2-7; maybe TRBD1 (6 bases). Germline values: CDR1 ENHRY, CDR2 SYGVKD. With 2 bases removed from V and 2 bases from J, the gap between germline ends came to 13 bases. CDR3 length: 15 residues. The CDR3: CAISEGNRATYEQYF. CDR3 sequence (DNA): TGTGCCATCAGTGAGGGGAACAGGGCAACCTACGAGCAGTACTTC.

The CDR3, as DNA: TGTGCCAGCAGCCGCGTTGTAGCGGGATACAATGAGCAGTTCTTC. This encodes CASSRVVAGYNEQFF. The V call is TRBV7-2, the J call TRBJ2-1; 8 bases map to TRBD2. V lost 5 bases to trimming and J lost 4 bases; unmatched junction nucleotides: 7. The germline CDR1 and CDR2 sequences are SGHTA and FQGNSA. The CDR3 loop spans 15 amino acids.

The chain employs TRBV7-9 and TRBJ1-1; the D is unclear. This CDR3 contains 14 residues. Per the germline V gene, CDR1 is SEHNR and CDR2 is FQNEAQ (reference sequence). The V and J ends lost 4 bases and 2 bases respectively, with 11 bases between them. Here the CDR3 reads CASSSATDNTEAFF. In DNA form, the CDR3 reads TGTGCCAGCAGCTCCGCTACTGATAACACTGAAGCTTTCTTT. Using reference TRBV7-9 and TRBJ1-1 for the parts outside the CDR3, the full variable domain is DTGVSQNPRHKITKRGQNVTFRCDPISEHNRLYWYRQTLGQGPEFLTYFQNEAQLEKSRLLSDRFSAERPKGSFSTLEIQRTEQGDSAMYLCASSSATDNTEAFFGQGTRLTVV.

The rearrangement links TRBV7-6 to TRBJ2-3; TRBD2 agrees at 13 bases. V was pared by 1 base and J by 5 bases, with 6 bases of the junction left unmatched. This CDR3 comprises 17 residues. Germline V gives CDR1 SGHVS, CDR2 FNYEAQ. The CDR3 nucleotides are TGTGCCAGCAGCTTAGGACTAGCGGGAGGAGGTTTAGATACGCAGTATTTT. Translation: CASSLGLAGGGLDTQYF.

Here the CDR3 reads CASIKLAGGSYNEQFF. The CDR3 nucleotides read TGTGCCAGCATCAAACTAGCGGGAGGGTCCTACAATGAGCAGTTCTTC. This sequence joins TRBV13 and TRBJ2-1; 13 bases fit TRBD2. Germline V CDR1 and CDR2: PRHDT, FYEKMQ (reference sequence). This CDR3 has 16 residues. Trimming took 7 bases from V and 1 from J; bases not matched to a gene: 4.